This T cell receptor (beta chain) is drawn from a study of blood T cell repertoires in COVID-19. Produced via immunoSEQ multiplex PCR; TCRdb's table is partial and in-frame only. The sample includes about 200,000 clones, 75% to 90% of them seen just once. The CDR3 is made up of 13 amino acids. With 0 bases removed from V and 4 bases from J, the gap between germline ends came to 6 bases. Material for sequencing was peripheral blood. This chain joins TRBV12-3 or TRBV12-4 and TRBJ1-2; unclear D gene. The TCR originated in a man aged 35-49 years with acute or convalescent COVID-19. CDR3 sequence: CASSLARVYGYTF. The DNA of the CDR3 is TGTGCCAGCAGTTTAGCGCGGGTCTATGGCTACACCTTC.